This T cell receptor beta chain was sequenced in a study of post-analysis software for immune sequencing data (dated by TCRdb to the mid-2010s). Concerning the study at large: The recorded disease courses included relapsing-remitting, secondary progressive and progressive-relapsing multiple sclerosis, and some patients had no subtype annotation. The multiple sclerosis patient repertoires were compared with under 13 previously published healthy control repertoires from donors aged 6 to 25 years. A subset of samples was prepared in parallel using single-end sample barcoding, then pooled and co-amplified after Illumina adapter ligation.

The protocol used for the library was PCR. The run used an Illumina HiSeq 2500. Unique molecular identifiers were incorporated into TCR beta cDNA libraries to reduce PCR and sequencing biases. About 500,000 cDNA molecules were obtained per 1 to 10 million input T cells, so each molecule approximated one T cell. The patient libraries were prepared and sequenced with the same protocol used for the earlier healthy control dataset. Samples belonging to the same batch were prepared together, multiplexed and sequenced on a shared HiSeq lane. Per the original workflow: MIGEC was used to process the raw barcoded reads, and molecular identifier groups with only a single read were discarded before consensus assembly and CDR3 extraction. Clonotype tables were post-analysed with VDJtools, normalizing diversity by down-sampling all datasets to the smallest sample size. Repertoire overlap clustering matched CDR3 amino acid but not nucleotide sequences to correct batch-related cross-sample contamination. TCRdb ran its own pipeline on the public reads, namely fastp trimming at Q25 and MiXCR clone calling, and kept in-frame beta chains. One record per CDR3 amino acid sequence lists the most common genes and DNA. The V and J calls here are based on TCRdb, not the publication. This sample holds 800,000 to 950,000 distinct CDR3 sequences; approximately 50% were observed only once. The top ten hold approximately 4.2% of the sample.

The investigation overall reported the following: Direct clustering with F measure revealed strong co-clustering of samples prepared in the same batch, which led to a batch-effect correction. The multiple sclerosis patient group was slightly younger than the control group. Multiple sclerosis patients had significantly lower normalized Chao1 diversity than controls, a result that suggests substantial peripheral T-cell clonal expansion. Several TRBV segments, including TRBV5-6, TRBV5-1 and TRBV20-1, were significantly more frequent in patients than controls.

To demonstrate the VDJtools post-analysis software, TCR beta repertoires were profiled from the peripheral blood of about 13 young patients with multiple sclerosis. The patients with multiple sclerosis were children and adolescents between 6 and 15 years of age. Worth noting for this clonotype: Which antigen it targets is not known. Base qualities were left out, and no much larger clone turns up one base away.

Clipping removes 5 bases from V and 1 base from J, with 6 as the unmatched junction base count. Including cysteine and phenylalanine, the CDR3 has 15 amino acids. Of all the DNA, just the CDR3 is kept, 45 bases in frame from base 1. The germline V gene (reference sequence) sets CDR1 to SEHNR and CDR2 to FQNEAQ. Recombination joined TRBV7-9 with TRBJ2-7; 9 bases in the middle match TRBD2. The sequenced material came from blood. This TCR came from a girl aged 5 to 17 with multiple sclerosis. The DNA sequence follows: TGTGCCAGCAGCACAGCGGGGGGAACATCCTACGAGCAGTACTTC. Translation gives CASSTAGGTSYEQYF.